This TCR beta chain appears in the sequencing data of a study of cytomegalovirus exposure and HLA in healthy donors. Points from the study as a whole: Earlier findings revealed that most TCR beta V segments proved productive either about 87% or about 30% of the time. Per published reports, the classifier diagnosed cytomegalovirus status with high specificity and sensitivity.

The CDR3 contains 16 residues. CDR1 is SGDLS and CDR2 is YYNGEE in the germline V gene. Trimming pared 4 bases from V and 1 base from J, leaving 17 bases between. The PCR ran on 60 Vbeta and 13 Jbeta primers. Clones were read by immunoSEQ multiplex PCR, and TCRdb kept only the in-frame ones, dropping some. The data show over 200,000 clones, with around 75% seen just once and 1.8% held by the top ten. Healthy individuals who donated bone marrow served as the donors. Worth noting for this clone: Its matching antigen is unknown.

The chain carries TRBV9 and TRBJ1-1, with a possible D match to TRBD1 (5 bases). The receptor comes from a woman aged 30 to 39 in good health and CMV-seronegative. Material for sequencing was PBMCs. CDR3 DNA: TGTGCCAGCAGCCCCCCCCTAGGGGTTACGAACACTGAAGCTTTCTTT. Protein: CASSPPLGVTNTEAFF.